These 15 T cell receptor beta chains came from one sample sequenced in a study of T cells in women clearing cervical HPV infection (dated by TCRdb to the late 2010s). Libraries were prepared through the immunoSEQ multiplex PCR assay. Sourced from immuneACCESS, this table was stored by TCRdb with only in-frame sequences that have V and J called. A share of the clones is absent; for the studies checked, an unresolved V gene accounts for under half, and the remainder has no known explanation. The table for this sample records some 39,000 clones. The ten largest make up under 7% of the sample. Sequenced input: blood buffy coat. These receptors came from a woman aged 18 to 75 with a cervical HPV16 infection that either progressed to CIN3+ or cleared (not recorded which).

A word on this clone: The CDR3 goes on 3 residues after the read ends, and that part is filled in from the germline J gene. The J gene is TRBJ2-3, the V gene TRBV7-8; D not resolved. Trimming took off 1 base at V and 8 bases at J, with 16 bases between the two ends. This CDR3 is 15 amino acids long. Germline lookup yields CDR1 SGHVS and CDR2 FQNEAQ. CDR3 residues: CASSLDSDARGTQYF. The sequenced part of the CDR3 DNA is TGTGCCAGCAGCTTAGATTCCGATGCCCGAGGTACG.

The sequenced CDR3 bases are TGCAGTGCCCGGACAGAATCCTACGAG. Its translation is CSARTESYE. The CDR3 in full is CSARTESYEQYF. The chain has TRBV20-1 and TRBJ2-7, with D maybe TRBD1 (6 bases). The CDR3 end is not reached by the read, which stops 3 residues before it; the germline J gene fills it in. V was trimmed by 6 bases and J by 1 base, leaving 10 bases between them. Germline lookup yields CDR1 DFQATT and CDR2 SNEGSKA (reference sequence). The CDR3 spans 12 residues.

Details on this clone: Read coverage stops 3 residues before the CDR3 terminus; the germline J gene supplies the remainder. V and J are TRBV19 and TRBJ2-7; the D gene is possibly TRBD1 (5 bases). V gave up 4 bases and J gave up 0 bases, with 13 bases separating them. The CDR3 consists of 15 residues. The germline gives CDR1 LNHDA, CDR2 SQIVND (reference sequence). The CDR3 here is CASSKGQLSSYEQYF. CDR3 DNA, as far as it was read: TGTGCCAGTAGTAAGGGGCAGTTGAGCTCCTACGAG.

Worth noting for this clone: The read comes to an end 3 residues before the CDR3 does, leaving the germline J gene to fill in the end. The chain joins TRBV19 to TRBJ1-2; D not resolved. Germline loops: CDR1 LNHDA, CDR2 SQIVND (reference sequence). This CDR3 contains 16 residues. Here the CDR3 reads CASRSAQFSGSDDYTF. CDR3 DNA, as far as it was read: TGTGCCAGTAGGTCAGCACAGTTTAGCGGGAGCGATGAC.

Of note for this clone: The missing CDR3 end, 3 residues past where the read stops, is filled in from the germline J gene. The chain carries TRBV19 and TRBJ2-1, with 7 bases lining up with TRBD2. Germline V gives CDR1 LNHDA, CDR2 SQIVND (reference sequence). The ends lost 3 bases at V and 6 bases at J; junction bases unmatched: 2. The CDR3 is made up of 13 amino acids. The sequenced part of the CDR3 DNA is TGTGCCAGTAGTATGGGGGGGGGCAATGAG. Its translation: CASSMGGGNE. The full CDR3 is CASSMGGGNEQFF.

As concerns this clone: The read gets to within 3 residues of the CDR3 end, and the germline J gene fills in the rest. This chain links TRBV20-1 with TRBJ2-3; D uncertain. Germline CDR1 is DFQATT and CDR2 is SNEGSKA (reference sequence). The ends were cut back, 0 bases at V and 0 bases at J, with 7 bases in the middle. The CDR3 covers 14 residues. The CDR3 region is CSARDSVSTDTQYF. The CDR3 bases that were read are TGCAGTGCTAGAGATTCTGTAAGCACAGATACG.

As concerns this clone: The read ends 3 residues before the CDR3 terminus; that terminus is restored from the germline J gene. V usage is TRBV5-1 and J usage is TRBJ2-3, with 7 bases fitting TRBD2. The CDR3 contains 15 residues. V lost 6 bases to trimming and J lost 3 bases; unmatched junction nucleotides: 10. Germline V lookup: CDR1 SGHRS, CDR2 YFSETQ. The CDR3 loop reads CASNRAGGSTDTQYF. Partial CDR3 DNA: TGCGCCAGCAACCGGGCTGGCGGGAGTACAGATACG.

In the case of this clone: The CDR3 end is not reached by the read, which stops 3 residues before it; the germline J gene fills it in. The V call is TRBV7-9, the J call TRBJ1-2; D not resolved. The CDR3 has 14 amino acids. The V gene's germline CDR1 is SEHNR and CDR2 FQNEAQ (reference sequence). The CDR3 reads CASSTRGSANDYTF. The CDR3 bases that were read are TGTGCCAGCAGCACCCGGGGTAGCGCAAATGAC.

About this clone itself: The CDR3 is cut off 3 residues early in the read; its end comes from the germline J gene. This chain joins TRBV5-1 and TRBJ2-3; TRBD2 aligns across 7 bases. The V segment lost 1 base and the J segment 4 bases; nucleotides outside the gene matches: 9. The germline V gene encodes CDR1 SGHRS and CDR2 YFSETQ. This CDR3 has 16 residues. The CDR3 here is CASSLSRRELPDTQYF. The CDR3 bases that were read are TGCGCCAGCAGCTTGAGTAGGCGGGAGCTCCCAGATACG.

As to this clone: Sequencing ends 3 residues short of the CDR3 end; the germline J gene provides the rest. The chain has TRBV19 and TRBJ2-3, with D hard to call. There are 12 residues in the CDR3. CDR1 is LNHDA, CDR2 SQIVND, per germline (reference sequence). CDR3 bases read: TGTGCCAGTAGTATTAGCAATCAGCCG. Translating gives CASSISNQP. In full, the CDR3 reads CASSISNQPQYF.

Turning to this clone: The CDR3 goes on 3 residues after the read ends, and that part is filled in from the germline J gene. This sequence joins TRBV18 and TRBJ1-1; maybe TRBD1 (6 bases). From germline, CDR1 is KGHSH and CDR2 LQKENI. The CDR3 runs to 16 residues. The CDR3 loop reads CASSPGTSGGTDTAFF. The part of the CDR3 DNA that was read is TGTGCCAGCTCACCAGGGACTAGCGGGGGCACAGATACG.

CDR3 amino acids: CAWKTSGLYNEQFF. CDR3 DNA (partial): TGTGCCTGGAAGACTAGCGGGCTATACAATGAG. The chain employs TRBV30 and TRBJ2-1; 10 bases match TRBD2. The read terminates 3 residues before the CDR3 end, so the remaining end is supplied by the germline J gene. From germline, CDR1 is GTSNPN and CDR2 SVGIG (reference sequence). CDR3 length: 14 residues. V shed 4 bases and J 4 bases; nucleotides not matched to a gene: 4.

A note on this clone: The read comes to an end 3 residues before the CDR3 does, leaving the germline J gene to fill in the end. V is TRBV4-1 and J is TRBJ2-7; D uncertain. V lost 3 bases and J 0 bases, leaving 9 bases between the germline ends. The germline CDR1 and CDR2 sequences are MGHRA and YSYEKL. This CDR3 has 14 residues. The covered CDR3 bases are TGCGCCAGCAGCCATTTTGTCCGCTCCTACGAG. Its protein is CASSHFVRSYE. The whole CDR3 is CASSHFVRSYEQYF.

The chain's CDR3 is CAWSRPRDRGNYGQYF. CDR3 DNA, as far as it was read: TGTGCCTGGAGTCGCCCCCGGGACAGGGGGAATTATGGT. The rearrangement links TRBV30 to TRBJ2-4, with 11 bases aligning to TRBD1. The read finishes 3 residues shy of the CDR3 end, and the germline J gene is used to complete it. CDR3 length: 16 amino acids. Germline V gene data show CDR1 as GTSNPN and CDR2 as SVGIG (reference sequence).

Remarks on this clone: At one of its ends the junction is not consistent with the germline gene, which may arise from a read error. The missing CDR3 end, 3 residues past where the read stops, is filled in from the germline J gene. This same CDR3 is encoded by further DNA sequences in the sample. The rearrangement links TRBV7-2 to TRBJ1-3, with TRBD1 as a possible D gene (5 bases). CDR1 and CDR2 from the germline V gene are SGHTA and FQGNSA. The CDR3 extends over 14 amino acids. Partial CDR3 DNA: TGTGCCAGCAGCCTGCAGGGCTCTGGAAACACA. Translation gives CASSLQGSGNT. The full CDR3 reads CASSLQGSGNTIYF.